A selection of T cell receptor beta chains follows, all from one sample in a study of blood T cells in healthy people across ages. TCRdb ran MiXCR on the 5' RACE reads and lists one entry per CDR3 protein. Of about 1,500,000 distinct CDR3 sequences in the sample, roughly 40% are singletons; the top ten hold 7.9%. The specimen sequenced was blood. Receptors were obtained from a woman aged 18-30 years in good health. Both conserved end residues are part of each CDR3. A D gene is named only where the DNA matches it firmly. Not every row has a clone size; where given, it reads once, few, many or a size class.

V gene	D gene	J gene	clone size	CDR3 DNA	CDR3 protein
TRBV7-3	-	TRBJ2-3	many	TGTGCCAGCACCCCCTCAAGCGGGGATACGCAGTATTTT	CASTPSSGDTQYF
TRBV9	-	TRBJ2-1	-	TGTGCCAGCAGCGAGGGCCCTGGGAGGTCGCAGTTCTTC	CASSEGPGRSQFF
TRBV20-1	TRBD2	TRBJ2-7	few	TGCAGTGCCTATTCCCCGGGAGGGTACGAGCAGTACTTC	CSAYSPGGYEQYF
TRBV2	TRBD2	TRBJ2-3	-	TGTGCCAGCAAGCCGGGACTAGGGGACCCGACCGGCTCAGATACGCAGTATTTT	CASKPGLGDPTGSDTQYF
TRBV7-8	TRBD1	TRBJ1-2	-	TGTGCCAGCAGCAAAATAGGTCCAGGGGGAACGATAGATGGCTACACCTTC	CASSKIGPGGTIDGYTF
TRBV24-1	-	TRBJ1-2	few	TGTGCCACCAGTGATTTGCTCCAGGGAAGCTATGGCTACACCTTC	CATSDLLQGSYGYTF
TRBV7-3	TRBD2	TRBJ2-5	-	TGTGCCAGCAGCTTAACGCAGGCGGGGGGTATGGAGACCCAGTACTTC	CASSLTQAGGMETQYF
TRBV7-3	TRBD2	TRBJ2-1	-	TGTGCCAGCAGTCAAGCGGGAGTGGCCTACAATGAGCAGTTCTTC	CASSQAGVAYNEQFF
TRBV7-2	-	TRBJ2-7	-	TGTGCCAGCAGCTCGTCGGGTATTAGCTCCTACGAGCAGTACTTC	CASSSSGISSYEQYF
TRBV7-8	-	TRBJ2-1	-	TGTGCCAGCAGCTTCAGAGTCAGTGAGCAGTTCTTC	CASSFRVSEQFF
TRBV7-9	TRBD1	TRBJ1-4	-	TGTGCCAGCAGTCGCCAGACAGGGGTCGGTGAAAAACTGTTTTTT	CASSRQTGVGEKLFF
TRBV11-2	TRBD1	TRBJ2-5	-	TGTGTCAGCAGCCCGGGGACAGGGTATCAGCAGTACTTC	CVSSPGTGYQQYF
TRBV2	-	TRBJ1-6	-	TGTGCCAGCCGACCCCAGGAGGGGATCTATAATTCACCCCTCCACTTT	CASRPQEGIYNSPLHF
TRBV9	TRBD1	TRBJ1-1	-	TGTGCCAGCAGCTCCGAAGGGGGCGCTGAAGCTTTCTTT	CASSSEGGAEAFF
TRBV28	TRBD2	TRBJ2-2	-	TGTGCCAGCAGGGATAGCGGGCTTAGCTCCGGGGAGCTGTTTTTT	CASRDSGLSSGELFF
TRBV12-3/TRBV12-4	-	TRBJ1-6	-	TGTGCCAGCACCCTGGGGGGCGGAAGGCTGTATAATTCACCCCTCCACTTT	CASTLGGGRLYNSPLHF
TRBV30	-	TRBJ2-7	-	TGTGCCTGGAGCCCAGGGGGGGATTTTTACGAGCAGTACTTC	CAWSPGGDFYEQYF
TRBV6-5	TRBD1	TRBJ2-7	few	TGTGCCAGCAGTAAATCTCGGACAGGTCACGAGCAGTACTTC	CASSKSRTGHEQYF
TRBV12-5	TRBD1	TRBJ2-2	few	TGTGCTAGTGGTTCCGGGACAGGCCCCGCGAACACCGGGGAGCTGTTTTTT	CASGSGTGPANTGELFF
TRBV6-2/TRBV6-3	-	TRBJ2-1	-	TGTGCCAGCAGTTCAGGGTGGGGGTACAATGAGCAGTTCTTC	CASSSGWGYNEQFF
TRBV4-2	TRBD2	TRBJ2-5	-	TGTGCCAGCACCAAGGCCCCTAGCGGCCAAGAGACCCAGTACTTC	CASTKAPSGQETQYF
TRBV6-1	TRBD2	TRBJ2-5	-	TGTGCCAGCAGTGAACCCGGACTAGCTCTGGAGACCCAGTACTTC	CASSEPGLALETQYF
TRBV12-3/TRBV12-4	-	TRBJ2-1	-	TGTGCCAGCAGCTATACCACTAACAGTGGTGAGCAGTTCTTC	CASSYTTNSGEQFF
TRBV20-1	-	TRBJ1-6	-	TGCAGTGCTAGGGCCCCATACGGCACCTATAATTCACCCCTCCACTTT	CSARAPYGTYNSPLHF
TRBV18	-	TRBJ2-3	-	TGTGCCAGCTCACCGGTGATTGGAGATGGATCGGCGACAGATACGCAGTATTTT	CASSPVIGDGSATDTQYF
TRBV3-1	-	TRBJ2-7	-	TGTGCCAGCAGCCAAGCCGTAACACGGATAACCTACGAGCAGTACTTC	CASSQAVTRITYEQYF
TRBV5-1	TRBD2	TRBJ2-2	-	TGCGCCAGCAGCTTGGCTCCTAGCGGGAACACCGGGGAGCTGTTTTTT	CASSLAPSGNTGELFF
TRBV20-1	-	TRBJ1-4	few	TGCAGTACAAAGGGGGGTCCTAATGAAAAACTGTTTTTT	CSTKGGPNEKLFF
TRBV18	-	TRBJ2-1	-	TGTGCCAGCTCCGTGGCTGGGGGCCATGAGCAGTTCTTC	CASSVAGGHEQFF